What follows describes a single T cell receptor beta chain. The CDR3 is made up of 15 amino acids. The germline V gene encodes CDR1 SGHVS and CDR2 FNYEAQ. V dropped 2 bases and J dropped 9 bases, with 17 bases sitting between them. The data derive from a study of blood T cell repertoires in COVID-19. In the source study's methods: Reference gene primer amplification in the assay estimated nucleated cell counts. TCRdb's table, derived via immunoSEQ multiplex PCR, lists solely in-frame clones and lacks some. The V and J calls and clone size come from that table; D and trimming were worked out from the DNA. The sample records fewer than 200,000 clones, roughly 88% being singletons. Self-reported history from a screening survey and questionnaire set each donor's cohort.

The sequence came from a man aged 50-59 years who had recovered from COVID-19. The source material was PBMCs or T cells enriched from blood (not recorded which). The J gene is TRBJ2-1, the V gene TRBV7-6; perhaps TRBD2 as D (5 bases). The CDR3 sequence is CASSLLLAGKGEQFF. CDR3 in DNA: TGTGCCAGCAGCTTATTGCTGGCCGGGAAGGGTGAGCAGTTCTTC.